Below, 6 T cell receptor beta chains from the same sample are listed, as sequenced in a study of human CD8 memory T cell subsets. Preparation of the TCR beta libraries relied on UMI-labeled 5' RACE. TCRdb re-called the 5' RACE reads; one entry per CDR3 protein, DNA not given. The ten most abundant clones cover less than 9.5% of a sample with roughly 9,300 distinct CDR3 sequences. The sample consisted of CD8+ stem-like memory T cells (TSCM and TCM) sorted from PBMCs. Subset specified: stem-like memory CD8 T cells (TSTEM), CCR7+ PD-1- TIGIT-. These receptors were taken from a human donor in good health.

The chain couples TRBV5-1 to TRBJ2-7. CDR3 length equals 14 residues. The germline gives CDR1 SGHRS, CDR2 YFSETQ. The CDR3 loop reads CASSLVGSGYEQYF.

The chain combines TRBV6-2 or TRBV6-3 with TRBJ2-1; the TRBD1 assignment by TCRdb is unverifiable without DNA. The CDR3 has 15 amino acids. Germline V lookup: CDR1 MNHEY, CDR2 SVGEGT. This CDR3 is CATAQDRVSYNEQFF.

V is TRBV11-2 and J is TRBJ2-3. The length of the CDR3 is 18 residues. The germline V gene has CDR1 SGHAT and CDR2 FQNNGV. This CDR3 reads CASSLNEWANSLTDTQYF.

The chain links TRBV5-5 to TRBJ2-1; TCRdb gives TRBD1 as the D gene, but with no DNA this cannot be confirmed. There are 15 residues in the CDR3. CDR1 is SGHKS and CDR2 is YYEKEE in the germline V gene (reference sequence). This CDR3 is CASSFEGASYNEQFF.

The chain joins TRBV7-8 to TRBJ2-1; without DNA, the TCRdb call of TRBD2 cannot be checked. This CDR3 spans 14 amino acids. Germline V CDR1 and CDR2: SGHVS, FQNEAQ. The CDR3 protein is CASSWYGSNNEQFF.

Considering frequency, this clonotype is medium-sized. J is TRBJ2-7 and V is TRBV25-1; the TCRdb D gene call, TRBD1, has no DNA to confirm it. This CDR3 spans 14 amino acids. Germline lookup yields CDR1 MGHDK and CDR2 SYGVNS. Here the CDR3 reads CASSDTDSFYEQYF.